The T cell receptor beta chain described here comes from a study of regulatory T cells in long-lasting Graves disease. Background on the study: Over 5 years on antithyroid drugs plus positive TSH receptor antibodies marked Graves' disease as persistent. Findings and caveats of the study: Persistent cases of Graves' showed reduced TCR diversity relative to newly diagnosed patients.

Time point given: persistent/refractory GD, antithyroid drugs over 5 years with positive TRAb. PBMC RNA served as the TCR library source. Assembly of TCR beta libraries relied on iRepertoire HTBI primers together with Arm-PCR of CDR3 regions. TCRdb re-derived calls from the multiplex PCR reads in MiXCR, one entry per CDR3 protein. Here the sample spans around 300,000 distinct CDR3 sequences, more than 20% being singletons. A note on this clonotype: The antigen is unknown.

The TCR comes from a female donor with Graves disease. The starting material was peripheral blood mononuclear cells (PBMCs), obtained when the disease was refractory, from a patient treated with antithyroid drugs.

CDR3 bases: TGTGCCAGCAGCCAAGACCGGGACAGGGTACGCGAGCAGTACTTC. This translates into CASSQDRDRVREQYF. The rearrangement links TRBV4-2 to TRBJ2-7, with TRBD1 matching 9 bases. Looked up from germline, CDR1 is LGHNA and CDR2 is YNFKEQ. This CDR3 has 15 residues. After removal of 0 bases from V and 6 bases from J, the junction contained 6 bases not matched to a gene.